This T cell receptor beta chain stems from a study of blood T cell repertoires in COVID-19. Seattle researchers signed up patients amid active infection and tracked them longitudinally. TCRdb's copy holds only in-frame clones and misses some; the assay was immunoSEQ multiplex PCR. The table shows roughly 310,000 clones, with 75% to 90% occurring only once. The CDR3 extends over 16 amino acids. The V gene's germline CDR1 is MGHRA and CDR2 YSYEKL. The V gene end was trimmed by 1 base and the J gene end by 6 bases; junction bases not matched to a gene: 7. This rearrangement joins TRBV4-1 to TRBJ2-1; TRBD1 matches 9 bases. The TCR was taken from a woman aged 25 to 39 with COVID-19, enrolled during active disease. Material for sequencing was peripheral blood. Here the CDR3 DNA reads TGCGCCAGCAGCCAAGTGGGGACAGGGAGGATCAATGAGCAGTTCTTC. Translated: CASSQVGTGRINEQFF.